This TCR beta chain is from a study of early T cells in non-severe SARS-CoV-2 infection. Whole-study context: With bulk RNA from unsorted whole blood as input, sequencing yielded unpaired chains.

Study-level points and caveats: Anti-spike CD8 specificities were favored by VDJdb matching, whose results missed private and CD4 specificities.

The germline gives CDR1 SGHRS, CDR2 YFSETQ. V lost 0 bases to trimming and J lost 0 bases, with 7 bases between them. This CDR3 comprises 15 residues. Researchers tagged individual cDNA molecules with unique molecular identifiers. TCRdb reanalysed the 5' RACE reads using MiXCR and keeps one entry per CDR3 protein. The table has roughly 86,000 distinct CDR3 sequences, roughly 14% seen once; the top ten hold approximately 0.62%. This clonotype was counted many times. Its antigen remains unidentified. The sequence was collected from an adult who was a healthcare worker with PCR-confirmed SARS-CoV-2 infection or an uninfected control (not recorded which). Sequenced sample: whole blood. The chain carries TRBV5-1 and TRBJ1-5; the D is unclear. The CDR3 DNA sequence: TGCGCCAGCAGCTTGGAACCATATAGCAATCAGCCCCAGCATTTT. Its translation is CASSLEPYSNQPQHF. The whole variable domain, filled in from reference TRBV5-1 and TRBJ1-5, reads KAGVTQTPRYLIKTRGQQVTLSCSPISGHRSVSWYQQTPGQGLQFLFEYFSETQRNKGNFPGRFSGRQFSNSRSEMNVSTLELGDSALYLCASSLEPYSNQPQHFGDGTRLSIL.